This T cell receptor (beta chain) was retrieved from a study of T cell repertoires in cytomegalovirus infection. The wider study: Selection of CMV epitopes for the study included recently identified HLA-C-restricted and well-studied HLA-B-restricted ones. Carrying CMV and the relevant HLA type showed in public TCR beta signatures. Study outcomes and limitations: Clonotype analysis showed dominance of the ex vivo response by HLA-C-restricted CMV-specific TCR beta clonotypes. Carriers of CMV plus the relevant HLA were identified by cumulative public TCR beta family frequency.

TCRdb ran MiXCR on the reads and lists one entry per CDR3 protein. The data hold about 890,000 distinct CDR3 sequences, with 31% observed a single time. Losses at the gene ends were 3 bases for V and 2 bases for J; bases not matched to a gene: 7. CDR1 is MNHNS, CDR2 SASEGT, per germline. CDR3 size: 16 residues. This clonotype has only a few counts. The antigen is not known. The sequencing here drew on cultured CD8+ T cells from PBMCs, taken from culture after CMV antigen stimulation. The source is a human donor in good health (CMV status not recorded). Some clones in this sample may be carry-over from other donors' samples. The chain links TRBV6-1 to TRBJ2-7, with 10 bases lining up with TRBD2. The CDR3 DNA is TGTGCCAGCAGTGAGTTGCTAGCGGGGGTTGCCTACGAGCAGTACGTC. This gives the protein CASSELLAGVAYEQYV.